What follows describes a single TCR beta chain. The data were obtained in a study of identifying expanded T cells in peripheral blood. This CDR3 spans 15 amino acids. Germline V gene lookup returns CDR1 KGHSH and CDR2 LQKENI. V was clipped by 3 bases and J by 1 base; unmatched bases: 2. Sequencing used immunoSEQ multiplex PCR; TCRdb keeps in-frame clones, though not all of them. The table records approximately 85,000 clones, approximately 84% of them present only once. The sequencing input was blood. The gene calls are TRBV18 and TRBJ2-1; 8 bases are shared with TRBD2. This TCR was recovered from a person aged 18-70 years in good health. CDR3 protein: CASSPSGSSYNEQFF. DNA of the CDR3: TGTGCCAGCTCACCGAGCGGGAGTTCCTACAATGAGCAGTTCTTC.